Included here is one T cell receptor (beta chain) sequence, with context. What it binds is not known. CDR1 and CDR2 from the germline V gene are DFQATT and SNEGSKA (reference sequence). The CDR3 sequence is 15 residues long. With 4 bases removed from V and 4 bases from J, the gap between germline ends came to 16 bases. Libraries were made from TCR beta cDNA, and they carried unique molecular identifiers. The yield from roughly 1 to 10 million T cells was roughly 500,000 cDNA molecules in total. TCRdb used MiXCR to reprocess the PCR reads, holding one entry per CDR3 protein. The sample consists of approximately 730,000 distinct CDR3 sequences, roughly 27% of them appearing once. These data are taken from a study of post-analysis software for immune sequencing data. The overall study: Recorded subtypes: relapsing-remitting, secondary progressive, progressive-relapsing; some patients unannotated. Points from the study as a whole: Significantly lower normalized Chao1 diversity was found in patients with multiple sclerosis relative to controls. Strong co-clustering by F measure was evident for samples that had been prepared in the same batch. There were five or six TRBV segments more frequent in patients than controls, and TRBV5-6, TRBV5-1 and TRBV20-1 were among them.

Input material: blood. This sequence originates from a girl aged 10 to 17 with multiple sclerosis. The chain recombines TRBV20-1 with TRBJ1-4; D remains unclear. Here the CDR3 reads CSAKGPAADNEKLFF. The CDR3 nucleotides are TGCAGTGCTAAAGGCCCCGCGGCGGATAATGAAAAACTGTTTTTT.